This TCR beta chain was identified during a study of T cell clonality in common variable immunodeficiency. Findings of the study overall: CVID subjects shared fewer TCRbeta clones than healthy controls did. Fewer deletions and N-nucleotide insertions were reportedly seen in common variable immunodeficiency TCR beta sequences.

Aged roughly 9 to 70 years, CVID subjects averaged about 42 years old. Caucasian heritage predominated among both patients and controls. Heparinized whole blood, roughly 5 to 8 ml, came from each donor. Clones were sequenced by immunoSEQ multiplex PCR, and TCRdb holds only the in-frame ones, with some missing. There are tens of thousands of clones in the sample, none observed a single time. Ten or more counts support this clone. The antigen remains undetermined. The read comes to an end 3 residues before the CDR3 does, leaving the germline J gene to fill in the end. Germline V CDR1 and CDR2: SQVTM, ANQGSEA. V shed 4 bases and J 6 bases; nucleotides not matched to a gene: 9. The CDR3 totals 14 residues.

The chain joins TRBV29-1 to TRBJ2-5, with 9 bases fitting TRBD2. The specimen was peripheral blood mononuclear cells. This clonotype originated in a human donor with common variable immunodeficiency. The CDR3 spells CSVVVGGGAQTQYF. Partial CDR3 DNA: TGCAGCGTTGTGGTCGGCGGGGGGGCCCAGACC.